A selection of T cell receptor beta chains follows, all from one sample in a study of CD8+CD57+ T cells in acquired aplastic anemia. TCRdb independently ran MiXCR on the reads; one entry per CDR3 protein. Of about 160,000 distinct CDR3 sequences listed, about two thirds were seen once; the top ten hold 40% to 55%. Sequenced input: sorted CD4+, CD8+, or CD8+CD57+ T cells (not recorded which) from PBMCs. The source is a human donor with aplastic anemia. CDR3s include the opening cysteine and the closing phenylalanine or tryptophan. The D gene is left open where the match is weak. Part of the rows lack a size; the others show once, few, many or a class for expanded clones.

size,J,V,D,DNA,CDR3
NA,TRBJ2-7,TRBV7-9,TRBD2,TGTGCCAGCAGCCCTATCGGAGCGGGAGGCTTCTACGAGCAGTACTTC,CASSPIGAGGFYEQYF
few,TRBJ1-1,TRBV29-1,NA,TGCAGCGTTGAAGAAGGGGCTTTCTTT,CSVEEGAFF
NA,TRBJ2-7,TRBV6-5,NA,TGTGCCAGCAGTTACTCTCACGGCTCCTACGAGCAGTACTTC,CASSYSHGSYEQYF
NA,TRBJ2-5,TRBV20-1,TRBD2,TGCAGTGCTAGAGAAGGACTAGCACAAGAGACCCAGTACTTC,CSAREGLAQETQYF
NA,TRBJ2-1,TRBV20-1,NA,TGCAGTGCCCCCCCCCCAGGGTCGGGAGACCGCAATGAGCAGTTCTTC,CSAPPPGSGDRNEQFF
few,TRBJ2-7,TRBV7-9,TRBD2,TGTGCCAGCAGCTTAAAAGGACGGGAGGGCTACGAGCAGTACTTC,CASSLKGREGYEQYF
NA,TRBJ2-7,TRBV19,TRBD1,TGTGCCAGTAGTTGGGGACAGGGAAACGAGCAGTACTTC,CASSWGQGNEQYF
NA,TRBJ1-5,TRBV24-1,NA,TGTGCCACCAGTGACCCGGATCAGCCCCAGCATTTT,CATSDPDQPQHF
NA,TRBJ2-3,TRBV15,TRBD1,TGTGCCACCAGCAGTACAGGGGGTTCAGATACGCAGTATTTT,CATSSTGGSDTQYF
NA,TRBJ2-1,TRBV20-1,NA,TGCAGTGCTAGAGATCGAGGCCATGAGCAGTTCTTC,CSARDRGHEQFF
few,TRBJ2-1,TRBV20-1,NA,TGCAGTGCTAGGGCTAGCGACTACAATGAGCAGTTCTTC,CSARASDYNEQFF
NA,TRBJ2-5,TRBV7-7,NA,TGTGCCAGCAGCTTAGGGGGTAGCGGAACCCTGGGGCAGGAGACCCAGTACTTC,CASSLGGSGTLGQETQYF
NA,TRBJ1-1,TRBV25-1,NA,TGTGCCAGCAGTATCACAGGGAGGTATGAAGCTTTCTTT,CASSITGRYEAFF
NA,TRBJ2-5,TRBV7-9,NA,TGTGCCAGCAGTTCCCCCCCCGGGACCAATCTGGAGACCCAGTACTTC,CASSSPPGTNLETQYF
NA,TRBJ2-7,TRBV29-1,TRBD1,TGCAGCGGGACAGGGGTTGGGCACGAGCAGTACTTC,CSGTGVGHEQYF
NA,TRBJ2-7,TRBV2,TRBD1,TGTGCCAGCAGTTTGACAGGGGAAGGGTACGAGCAGTACTTC,CASSLTGEGYEQYF
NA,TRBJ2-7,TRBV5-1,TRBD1,TGTGCCAGCAGTCCTAGACAGGGTCACGAGCAGTACTTC,CASSPRQGHEQYF
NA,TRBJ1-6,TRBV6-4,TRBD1,TGTGCCAGCAGTGCCGGGACAGGGGGCTCCCCCCTCCACTTT,CASSAGTGGSPLHF
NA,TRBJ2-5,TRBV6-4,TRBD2,TGTGCCAGCAGTCGACTAGCGTCAGAGACCCAGTACTTC,CASSRLASETQYF
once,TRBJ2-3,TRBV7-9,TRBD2,TGTGCCAGCAGCTCCAGAGCTAGCGGGAGCACAGATACGCAGTATTTT,CASSSRASGSTDTQYF
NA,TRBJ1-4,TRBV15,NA,TGTGCCACCAGCAGAAATCCGGAGGGAGGTGAAAAACTGTTTTTT,CATSRNPEGGEKLFF
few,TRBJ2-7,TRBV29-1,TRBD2,TGCAGCGGACTTAGCGGGGTAAACTACGAGCAGTACTTC,CSGLSGVNYEQYF
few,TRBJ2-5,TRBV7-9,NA,TGTGCCAGCGGACGGCTGGAGACCCAGTACTTC,CASGRLETQYF
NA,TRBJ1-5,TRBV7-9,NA,TGTGCCAGCAGCTTAGCAGGGATTCAGCCCCAGCATTTT,CASSLAGIQPQHF
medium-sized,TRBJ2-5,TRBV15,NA,TGTGCCACCAGCATTGTAGGGAACCAAGAGACCCAGTACTTC,CATSIVGNQETQYF
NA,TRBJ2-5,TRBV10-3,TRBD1,TGTGCCAGCAGTGACCTATCCGGACAGGGCCAAGAGACCCAGTACTTC,CASSDLSGQGQETQYF
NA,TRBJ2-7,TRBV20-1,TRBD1,TGCAGTGCTAGACAGGGGGCGAGGTACGAGCAGTACTTC,CSARQGARYEQYF
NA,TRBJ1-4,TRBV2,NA,TGTGCCAGCACCCGAGTCGGGGGGCAAGGTGAAAAACTGTTTTTT,CASTRVGGQGEKLFF
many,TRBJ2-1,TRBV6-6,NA,TGTGCCAGCGGCACCAGGGGAGGCTACAATGAGCAGTTCTTC,CASGTRGGYNEQFF
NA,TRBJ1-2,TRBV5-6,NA,TGTGCCAGCAGCTTAATTTACCGCCGCTCCTTC,CASSLIYRRSF
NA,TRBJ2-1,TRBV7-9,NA,TGTGCCAGCTCTCTCCGCCCCATTTTAGATGAGCAGTTCTTC,CASSLRPILDEQFF
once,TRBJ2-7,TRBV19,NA,TGTGCCAGTAGTATCGGCCCCAGCGAGACTTGGAGCTACGAGCAGTACTTC,CASSIGPSETWSYEQYF
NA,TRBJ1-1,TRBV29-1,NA,TGCAGCGCTACAGGGAACACTGAAGCTTTCTTT,CSATGNTEAFF
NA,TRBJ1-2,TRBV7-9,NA,TGTGCCAGCAGCTTGGCAGGGAATGGCTACACCTTC,CASSLAGNGYTF
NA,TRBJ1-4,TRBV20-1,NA,TGCAGTGCTAGAGATGCACTGCTTAATGAAAAACTGTTTTTT,CSARDALLNEKLFF
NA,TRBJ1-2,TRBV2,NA,TGTGCCAGCAGTGTAGGGAACTGGGACTATGGCTACACCTTC,CASSVGNWDYGYTF
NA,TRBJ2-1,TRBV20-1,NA,TGCAGTGCTAGCAAGAAGGGAGACCGCAATGAGCAGTTCTTC,CSASKKGDRNEQFF
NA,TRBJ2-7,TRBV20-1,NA,TGCAGTGCTAGAGGGGGGGCCCAATCCTACGAGCAGTACTTC,CSARGGAQSYEQYF
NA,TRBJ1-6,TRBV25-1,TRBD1,TGTGCCAGCAGTGAATGGGACAGCAATTCACCCCTCCACTTT,CASSEWDSNSPLHF
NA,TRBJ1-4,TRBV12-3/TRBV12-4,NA,TGTGCCAGCGGAGAGACAGGCTCTAATGAAAAACTGTTTTTT,CASGETGSNEKLFF
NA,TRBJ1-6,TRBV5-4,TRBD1,TGTGCCAGCACCGTGAAGGACAGGGAAAATTCACCCCTCCACTTT,CASTVKDRENSPLHF
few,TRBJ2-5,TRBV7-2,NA,TGTGCCAGCGCGAGCCGAGAGACCCAGTACTTC,CASASRETQYF
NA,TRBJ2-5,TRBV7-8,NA,TGTGCCAGCAGCTTAGCGCCGGTCGGGGCGACCCAGTACTTC,CASSLAPVGATQYF
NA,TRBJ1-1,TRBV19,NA,TGTGCCAGTACCGTCGGGAGCTCCTACAATGAAGCTTTCTTT,CASTVGSSYNEAFF
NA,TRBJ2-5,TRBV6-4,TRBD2,TGTGCCAGCAGCGATACGGATTGGGTGGCTAGCGGACTACAAGAGACCCAGTACTTC,CASSDTDWVASGLQETQYF
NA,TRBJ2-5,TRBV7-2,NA,TGTGCCAGCAGCTCCACCCGCGGGACCCAGTACTTC,CASSSTRGTQYF
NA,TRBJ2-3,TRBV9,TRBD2,TGTGCCAGCAGCTCAGAGGGAAGCGGGGGCGCAGATACGCAGTATTTT,CASSSEGSGGADTQYF
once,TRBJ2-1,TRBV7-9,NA,TGTGCCAGCAGCTTAGCGGTGGGCAACTACAATGAGCAGTTCTTC,CASSLAVGNYNEQFF
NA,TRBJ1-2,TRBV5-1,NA,TGCGCCAGCAGTGATGACGGCAACTATGGCTACACCTTC,CASSDDGNYGYTF
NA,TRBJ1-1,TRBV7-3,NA,TGTGCCAGCAGCTTAACGGTCACAGTTAGTGAAGCTTTCTTT,CASSLTVTVSEAFF
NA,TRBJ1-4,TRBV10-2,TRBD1,TGCGCCAGCAAGGACAGGGCATTTGAAAAACTGTTTTTT,CASKDRAFEKLFF